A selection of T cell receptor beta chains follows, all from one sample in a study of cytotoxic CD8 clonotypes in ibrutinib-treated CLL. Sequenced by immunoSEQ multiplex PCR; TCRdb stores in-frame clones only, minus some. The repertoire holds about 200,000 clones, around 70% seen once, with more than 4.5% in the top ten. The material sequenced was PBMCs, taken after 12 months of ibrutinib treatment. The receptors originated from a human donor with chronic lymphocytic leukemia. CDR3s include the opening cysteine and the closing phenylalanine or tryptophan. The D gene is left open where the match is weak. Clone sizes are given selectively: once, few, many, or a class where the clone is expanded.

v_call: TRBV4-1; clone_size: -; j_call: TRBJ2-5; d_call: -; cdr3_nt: TGCGCCAGCAGCCAAGGGACGACTCGGTTGGTGGGAGAGACCCAGTACTTC; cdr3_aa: CASSQGTTRLVGETQYF
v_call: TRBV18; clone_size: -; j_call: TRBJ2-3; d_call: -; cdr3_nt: TGTGCCTCGACATTTGTGACAGATACGCAGTATTTT; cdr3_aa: CASTFVTDTQYF
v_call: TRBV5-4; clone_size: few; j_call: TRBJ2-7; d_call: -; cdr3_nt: TGTGCCAGCAGCCCCTGGACGGCAACCTACGAGCAGTACTTC; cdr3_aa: CASSPWTATYEQYF
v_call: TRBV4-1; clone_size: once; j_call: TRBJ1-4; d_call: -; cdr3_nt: TGCGCCAGCAGCCAAGACTCCTGGGATGAAAAACTGTTTTTT; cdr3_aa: CASSQDSWDEKLFF
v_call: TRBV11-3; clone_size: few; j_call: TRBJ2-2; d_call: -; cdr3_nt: TGTGCCAGCAGCTTCGGGAGAGGGCAGTCCGGGGAGCTGTTTTTT; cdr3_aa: CASSFGRGQSGELFF
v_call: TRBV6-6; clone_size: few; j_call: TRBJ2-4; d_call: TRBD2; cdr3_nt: TGTGCCAGCAGCGAGGGACTAGCCCTAGCCAAAAACATTCAGTACTTC; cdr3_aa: CASSEGLALAKNIQYF
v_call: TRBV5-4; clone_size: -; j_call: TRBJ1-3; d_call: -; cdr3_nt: TGTGCCAGCCAGCTCCAGGGAATCTCTGGAAACACCATATATTTT; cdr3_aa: CASQLQGISGNTIYF
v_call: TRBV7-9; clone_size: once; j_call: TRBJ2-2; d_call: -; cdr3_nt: TGTGCCAGCAGCCCCTACAGGGCCGCGGTCACCGGGGAGCTGTTTTTT; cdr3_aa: CASSPYRAAVTGELFF
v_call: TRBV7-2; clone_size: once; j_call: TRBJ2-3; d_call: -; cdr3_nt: TGTGCCAGCAGCCGCAGGAGGGGAGATACGCAGTATTTT; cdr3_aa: CASSRRRGDTQYF
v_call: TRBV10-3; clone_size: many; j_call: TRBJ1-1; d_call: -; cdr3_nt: TGTGCCATCAGTCAGGGACGAGCTGAAGCTTTCTTT; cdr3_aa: CAISQGRAEAFF
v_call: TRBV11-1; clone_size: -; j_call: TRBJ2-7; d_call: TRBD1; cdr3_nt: TGTGCCAGCAGCCAGGGGGCAGCCTACGAGCAGTACTTC; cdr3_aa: CASSQGAAYEQYF
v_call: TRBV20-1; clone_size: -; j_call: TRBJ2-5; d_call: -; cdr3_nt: TGTAGTGTCCCAGGGGCGGAGACCCAGTACTTC; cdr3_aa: CSVPGAETQYF
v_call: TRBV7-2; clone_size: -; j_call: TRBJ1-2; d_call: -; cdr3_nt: TGTGCCAGCAGCTTAGACAGGGCTGGCTACACCTTC; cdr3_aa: CASSLDRAGYTF
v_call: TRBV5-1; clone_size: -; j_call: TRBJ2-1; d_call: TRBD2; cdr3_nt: TGCGCCAGCAGCACAAGGACTAGCGGGACTTACAATGAGCAGTTCTTC; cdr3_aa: CASSTRTSGTYNEQFF
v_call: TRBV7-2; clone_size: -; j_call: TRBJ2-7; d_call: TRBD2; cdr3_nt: TGTGCCAGCAGCACAACTAGCGGCAACACCTACGAGCAGTACTTC; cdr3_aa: CASSTTSGNTYEQYF
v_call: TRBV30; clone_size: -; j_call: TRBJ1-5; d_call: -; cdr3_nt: TGTGCCTGGAGTCCTTCGCCCGGCCGACCCCAGCATTTT; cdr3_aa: CAWSPSPGRPQHF
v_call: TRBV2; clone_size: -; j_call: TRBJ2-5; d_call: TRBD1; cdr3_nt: TGTGCCAGCACGGACAGGGGTTTGGACCAAGAGACCCAGTACTTC; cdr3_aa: CASTDRGLDQETQYF
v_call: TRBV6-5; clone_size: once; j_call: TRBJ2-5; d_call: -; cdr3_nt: TGTGCCAGCAGTTACGGGGAGACCCAGTACTTC; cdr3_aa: CASSYGETQYF
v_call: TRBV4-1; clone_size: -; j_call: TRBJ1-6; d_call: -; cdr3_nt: TGCGCCAGCAGCCCCCCCCATAATTCACCCCTCCACTTT; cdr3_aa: CASSPPHNSPLHF
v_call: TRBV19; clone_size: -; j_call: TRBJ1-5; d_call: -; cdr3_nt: TGTGCCGCTACCGGAGGCAATCAGCCCCAGCATTTT; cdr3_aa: CAATGGNQPQHF
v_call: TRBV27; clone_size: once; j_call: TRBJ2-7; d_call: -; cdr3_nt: TGTGCCAGCAGTCCGCGAGGGCTGGGGGCCTACGAGCAGTACTTC; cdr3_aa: CASSPRGLGAYEQYF
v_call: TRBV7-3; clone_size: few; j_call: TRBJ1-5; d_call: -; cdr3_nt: TGTGCCAGCAGCTTGGTCGGGGGCAATCAGCCCCAGCATTTT; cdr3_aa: CASSLVGGNQPQHF
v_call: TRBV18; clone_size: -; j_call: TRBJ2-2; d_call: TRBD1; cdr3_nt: TGTGCCAGCTCACAACAGGGGCTCGCGAACACCGGGGAGCTGTTTTTT; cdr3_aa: CASSQQGLANTGELFF
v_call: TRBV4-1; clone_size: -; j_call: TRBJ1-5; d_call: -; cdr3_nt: TGCGCCAGCAGCCGAGAGAACAGGAGCAATCAGCCCCAGCATTTT; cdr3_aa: CASSRENRSNQPQHF
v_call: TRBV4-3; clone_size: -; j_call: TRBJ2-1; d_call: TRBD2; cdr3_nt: TGCGCCAGCAGCCAAGGTCTAGCGGGACTCAATGAGCAGTTCTTC; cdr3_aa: CASSQGLAGLNEQFF
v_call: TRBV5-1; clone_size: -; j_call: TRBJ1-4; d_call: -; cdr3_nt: TGCGCCAGCAGCCGGCTCGGGGTGGATGCAACTAATGAAAAACTGTTTTTT; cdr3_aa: CASSRLGVDATNEKLFF
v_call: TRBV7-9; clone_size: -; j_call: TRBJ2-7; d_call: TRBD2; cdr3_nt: TGTGCCAGCAGCTTCCCGCCAGCGGGAGCTCCCTACGAGCAGTACTTC; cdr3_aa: CASSFPPAGAPYEQYF
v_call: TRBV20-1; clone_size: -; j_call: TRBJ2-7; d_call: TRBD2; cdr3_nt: TGCAGTGCTAGGTCCAGCGGGGCACAGTACTTC; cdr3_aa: CSARSSGAQYF
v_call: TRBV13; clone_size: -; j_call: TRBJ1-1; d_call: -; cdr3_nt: TGTGCCAGCAGCCACCAGGGTAGGTACACTGAAGCTTTCTTT; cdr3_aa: CASSHQGRYTEAFF
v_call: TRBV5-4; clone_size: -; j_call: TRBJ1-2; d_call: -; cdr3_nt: TGTGCCAGCAGCTTGGAGTGGTTTATTCAGCGCCCGATATATGGCTACACCTTC; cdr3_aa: CASSLEWFIQRPIYGYTF
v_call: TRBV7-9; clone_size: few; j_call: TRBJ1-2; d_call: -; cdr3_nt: TGTGCCAGCAGCCCTCCTAGGCAGCCGAACTATGGCTACACCTTC; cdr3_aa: CASSPPRQPNYGYTF
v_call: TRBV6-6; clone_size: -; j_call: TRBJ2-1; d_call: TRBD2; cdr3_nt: TGTGCCGGATCAAAGCGGGGGGGTCCCGATGAGCAGTTCTTC; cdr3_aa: CAGSKRGGPDEQFF
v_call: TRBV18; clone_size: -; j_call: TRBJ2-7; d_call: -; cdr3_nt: TGTGCCAGCTCACCAGGGAGTGGAGACGAGCAGTACTTC; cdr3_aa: CASSPGSGDEQYF
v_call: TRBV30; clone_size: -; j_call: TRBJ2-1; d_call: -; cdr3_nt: TGTGCCTGGAGTGTACTCGGCGGGCCTGGGGGGCAGTTCTTC; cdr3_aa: CAWSVLGGPGGQFF
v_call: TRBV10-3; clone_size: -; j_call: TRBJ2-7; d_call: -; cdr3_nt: TGTGCCATCAGCCGAGAACTCTACGAGCAGTACTTC; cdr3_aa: CAISRELYEQYF
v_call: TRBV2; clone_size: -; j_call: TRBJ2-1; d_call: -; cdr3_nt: TGTGCCAGCGTAAAAAGTCAGGTTAATAACAATGAGCAGTTCTTC; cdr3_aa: CASVKSQVNNNEQFF
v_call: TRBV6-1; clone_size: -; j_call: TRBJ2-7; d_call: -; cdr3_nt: TGTGCCAGCGCACCGCGGGGAGGTCCCTACGAGCAGTACTTC; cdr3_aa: CASAPRGGPYEQYF
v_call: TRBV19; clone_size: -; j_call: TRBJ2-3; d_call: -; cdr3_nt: TGTGCCAGTAGTATAGATCGTAACGCCGATACGCAGTATTTT; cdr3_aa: CASSIDRNADTQYF
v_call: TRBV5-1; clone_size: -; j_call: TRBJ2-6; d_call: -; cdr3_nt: TGCGCCAGCAGCTTGGGGTATAACTCTGGGGCCAACGTCCTGACTTTC; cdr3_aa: CASSLGYNSGANVLTF
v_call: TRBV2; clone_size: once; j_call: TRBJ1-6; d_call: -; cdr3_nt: TGTGCCAGCAGAGCTACCCGGGAGTCAAATTCACCCCTCCACTTT; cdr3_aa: CASRATRESNSPLHF
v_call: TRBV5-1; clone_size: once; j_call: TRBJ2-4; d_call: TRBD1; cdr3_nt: TGCGCCAGCAGCTCCAGGGGGGCCAAAAACATTCAGTACTTC; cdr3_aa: CASSSRGAKNIQYF
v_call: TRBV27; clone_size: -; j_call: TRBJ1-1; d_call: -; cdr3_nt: TGTGCCAGCAGTACCCTTTCAATGAACACTGAAGCTTTCTTT; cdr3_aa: CASSTLSMNTEAFF
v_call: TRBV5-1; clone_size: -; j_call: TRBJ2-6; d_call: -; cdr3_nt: TGCGCCAGCAGCTTGGATCACTCTGGGGCCAACGTCCTGACTTTC; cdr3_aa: CASSLDHSGANVLTF
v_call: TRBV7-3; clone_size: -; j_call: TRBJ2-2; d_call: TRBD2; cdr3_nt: TGTGCCAGCAGCTCCTGGACTAGCGGGAGGTCCGGGGAGCTGTTTTTT; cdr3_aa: CASSSWTSGRSGELFF